This T cell receptor (beta chain) is drawn from a study of CD8 T cells in ankylosing spondylitis. General observations from the study: Ankylosing spondylitis blood appeared to carry a characteristic TCR beta motif of roughly eight highly homologous variants. Matched ankylosing spondylitis synovial fluid reportedly showed significant enrichment of disease-linked clones.

Trimming removed 4 bases from V and 9 bases from J, with 8 bases in between. Germline V gene data show CDR1 as SGDLS and CDR2 as YYNGEE. This CDR3 is 11 amino acids long. TCRdb used MiXCR to reprocess the 5' RACE reads, holding one entry per CDR3 protein. The data contain roughly 40,000 distinct CDR3 sequences, about 2.5% of them seen just once; the ten biggest clones take up approximately 4.3%. In its sample, this clonotype was seen many times. Its antigen is as yet unknown. Source material: blood, either unsorted or a sorted T cell fraction (not recorded which). The receptor was derived from a male donor with ankylosing spondylitis or in good health (not recorded which). The V call is TRBV9, the J call TRBJ2-1; the D gene is possibly TRBD2 (6 bases). The CDR3 here is CASSREAEQFF. The CDR3 region has the DNA TGTGCCAGCAGCAGGGAGGCTGAGCAGTTCTTC.